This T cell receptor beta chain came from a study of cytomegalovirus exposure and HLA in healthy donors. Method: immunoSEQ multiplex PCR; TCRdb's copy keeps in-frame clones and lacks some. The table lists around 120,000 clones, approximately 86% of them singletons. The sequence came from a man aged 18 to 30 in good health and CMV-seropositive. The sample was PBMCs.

CDR3 region: CASLWGGTQYF. The CDR3 coding sequence is TGTGCCAGTCTCTGGGGCGGTACGCAGTATTTT. The chain couples TRBV11-2 to TRBJ2-3; a possible D gene is TRBD1 (5 bases). Germline V CDR1 and CDR2: SGHAT, FQNNGV. Trimming shortened V by 9 bases and J by 8 bases, and 12 bases separated the two germline ends. The CDR3 is made up of 11 amino acids.